These T cell receptor beta chains were read from a single sample in a study of OX40 agonist ivuxolimab in advanced cancers. The method was immunoSEQ multiplex PCR; TCRdb's version includes in-frame clones alone and lacks a portion of them. The repertoire includes some 60,000 clones, 85% to 90% of them detected once, and more than 3% sits in the top ten. Specimen: CD4+ or CD8+ T cells sorted from blood, collected in a trial of the OX40 agonist ivuxolimab. These receptors came from an adult with an advanced solid tumor such as melanoma, head and neck, liver or kidney cancer. CDR3s include the opening cysteine and the closing phenylalanine or tryptophan. A D gene is named only where the DNA matches it firmly. The size of a clone is reported for some rows only, either as once, few or many, or as a class for expanded clones.

V: TRBV7-9; size: .; D: .; J: TRBJ2-3; DNA: TGTGCCAGCAGCCCGGACGGACGGACCACAGATACGCAGTATTTT; CDR3: CASSPDGRTTDTQYF
V: TRBV6-1; size: .; D: TRBD2; J: TRBJ2-7; DNA: TGTGCCAGCAGTGAAACTAGCGGGGGCTACGAGCAGTACTTC; CDR3: CASSETSGGYEQYF
V: TRBV4-2; size: .; D: .; J: TRBJ2-3; DNA: TGTGCCTCCGGACTGGGGGGTAGCACAGATACGCAGTATTTT; CDR3: CASGLGGSTDTQYF
V: TRBV11-3; size: .; D: .; J: TRBJ2-1; DNA: TGTGCCAGCAGCTTAGGAGGCCATGAGCAGTTCTTC; CDR3: CASSLGGHEQFF
V: TRBV28; size: .; D: TRBD1; J: TRBJ2-1; DNA: TGTGCCAGCAGTCCGGGACAGTACAATGAGCAGTTCTTC; CDR3: CASSPGQYNEQFF
V: TRBV5-1; size: .; D: .; J: TRBJ2-5; DNA: TGCGCCAGCAGCATTGGGGTCCTCCGGGAGACCCAGTACTTC; CDR3: CASSIGVLRETQYF
V: TRBV4-3; size: .; D: TRBD1; J: TRBJ1-2; DNA: TGCGCCAGCAGCTTTTATCGGACAGGGGAAGGCTACACCTTC; CDR3: CASSFYRTGEGYTF
V: TRBV30; size: .; D: TRBD1; J: TRBJ2-3; DNA: TGTGCCTGGAATAGGGGGCTGGGCACAGATACGCAGTATTTT; CDR3: CAWNRGLGTDTQYF
V: TRBV11-2; size: .; D: .; J: TRBJ1-1; DNA: TGTGCCAGCAGCTCGCGCCGAAGACCCAGAGGGGGAAGGACTGAAGCTTTCTTT; CDR3: CASSSRRRPRGGRTEAFF
V: TRBV30; size: few; D: .; J: TRBJ1-6; DNA: TGTGCCTGGAGTGTAGAGGGGGGGCCACCCCTCCACTTT; CDR3: CAWSVEGGPPLHF
V: TRBV19; size: .; D: .; J: TRBJ1-2; DNA: TGTGCCAGTAGTATACACCCGGACGATGGCTACACCTTC; CDR3: CASSIHPDDGYTF
V: TRBV2; size: .; D: .; J: TRBJ2-3; DNA: TGTGCCAGCAAGGCTACATTCCCAGATACGCAGTATTTT; CDR3: CASKATFPDTQYF
V: TRBV10-3; size: .; D: .; J: TRBJ1-3; DNA: TGTGCCATCAGTGCCGGGACCTCTGGAAACACCATATATTTT; CDR3: CAISAGTSGNTIYF
V: TRBV4-3; size: .; D: TRBD2; J: TRBJ2-4; DNA: TGCGCCAGCAGCCAAGAGCGGGGGAGGTTTCAGTACTTC; CDR3: CASSQERGRFQYF
V: TRBV29-1; size: .; D: TRBD1; J: TRBJ1-2; DNA: TGCAGCGGGGGGGGACAGGGAGGCTATGGCTACACCTTC; CDR3: CSGGGQGGYGYTF
V: TRBV7-2; size: .; D: .; J: TRBJ1-5; DNA: TGTGCCAGCAGCCTAGACCCGGGCAGGGCTCAGCCCCAGCATTTT; CDR3: CASSLDPGRAQPQHF
V: TRBV5-8; size: .; D: TRBD2; J: TRBJ2-3; DNA: TGTGCCAGCAGCTTCAAACGGGGGGATTTGGGCACGCAGTATTTT; CDR3: CASSFKRGDLGTQYF
V: TRBV14; size: .; D: .; J: TRBJ2-3; DNA: TGTGCCAGCAGCCCCGGACTCAACCGAGGGGATACGCAGTATTTT; CDR3: CASSPGLNRGDTQYF
V: TRBV28; size: .; D: .; J: TRBJ1-2; DNA: TGTGCCAGCACCTTTGGTGGGGAAACAAACTATGGCTACACCTTC; CDR3: CASTFGGETNYGYTF
V: TRBV19; size: once; D: .; J: TRBJ1-2; DNA: TGTGCCAGTTTTGGTTATGGCTACACCTTC; CDR3: CASFGYGYTF
V: TRBV14; size: .; D: TRBD2; J: TRBJ2-3; DNA: TGTGCCAGCAGCCAAGATGTAGCGGGAGTCACAGATACGCAGTATTTT; CDR3: CASSQDVAGVTDTQYF
V: TRBV5-1; size: .; D: TRBD1; J: TRBJ2-3; DNA: TGCGCCAGCAGCTTGGGTGCAGGGGGTTTCACAGATACGCAGTATTTT; CDR3: CASSLGAGGFTDTQYF